The source of this TCR beta chain is a study of glioma-infiltrating T cells. TCR alpha and beta CDR3 regions were amplified from RNA using iRepertoire nested multiplex PCR. Tissue mRNA or PBMC total RNA, roughly 85-450 ng, went into one-step reverse transcription and amplification. TCRdb fed the multiplex PCR reads into MiXCR, producing one record per CDR3 protein. Found here are about 140,000 distinct CDR3 sequences, approximately 39% of them singletons; the top ten hold around 20%. General study results and limits: Gliomas, especially low-grade, showed above-expected tissue-blood divergence; non-neoplastic patients showed below. CDR3 overlap between tissue and blood was very small.

As regards this clonotype: Antigen unknown.

Germline values: CDR1 DFQATT, CDR2 SNEGSKA (reference sequence). CDR3 length: 15 amino acids. Trimming took 6 bases from V and 1 from J, leaving 18 bases between them. The sample was glioma tissue, nonneoplastic brain tissue, or PBMCs (not recorded which). The sequence derives from a human donor with low-grade glioma or glioblastoma, undergoing nonglioma brain surgery, or in good health (not recorded which). The chain combines TRBV20-1 with TRBJ1-1; D perhaps matches TRBD1 (5 bases). This chain's CDR3 is CSALPGGSTNTEAFF. The CDR3 coding sequence is TGCAGTGCCTTACCGGGGGGGTCCACGAACACTGAAGCTTTCTTT.